The rows below give T cell receptor beta chains drawn from one sample of a study of blood T cell repertoires in COVID-19. Clones were read by immunoSEQ multiplex PCR, and TCRdb kept only the in-frame ones, dropping some. Of approximately 250,000 clones in the sample, 84% are singletons; the top ten hold approximately 9%. The specimen was peripheral blood. These receptors came from a human donor in a cohort sampled during active COVID-19. CDR3s include the opening cysteine and the closing phenylalanine or tryptophan. Each record gives: clone size, V gene, D gene, J gene, CDR3 protein, CDR3 DNA. The D gene is left open where the match is weak. The size entry is marked missing in some rows and otherwise reads once, few, many or a size class.

once	TRBV4-1	TRBD1	TRBJ2-2	CASSQVRDSLLGELFF	TGCGCCAGCAGCCAGGTCCGGGACAGCCTCCTCGGGGAGCTGTTTTTT
.	TRBV6-5	TRBD1	TRBJ1-1	CASRSTGGSTEAFF	TGTGCCAGCAGGTCGACAGGGGGTAGCACTGAAGCTTTCTTT
.	TRBV5-5	TRBD1	TRBJ2-1	CASSLAWEQGAQSNEQFF	TGTGCCAGCAGCTTGGCATGGGAACAGGGGGCGCAGTCCAATGAGCAGTTCTTC
once	TRBV2	.	TRBJ1-5	CACSKQGLPSNQPQHF	TGTGCTTGCTCTAAACAGGGTCTTCCGAGCAATCAGCCCCAGCATTTT
.	TRBV19	TRBD2	TRBJ2-5	CASSTFPTSGRTQETQYF	TGTGCCAGTAGTACCTTCCCCACTAGCGGGAGGACCCAAGAGACCCAGTACTTC
.	TRBV28	TRBD1	TRBJ2-1	CASSFETGELNEQFF	TGTGCCAGCAGTTTTGAGACAGGGGAGCTAAATGAGCAGTTCTTC
.	TRBV29-1	.	TRBJ1-1	CSVWLESSQRKAFF	TGCAGCGTTTGGCTGGAGAGTAGTCAACGGAAAGCTTTCTTT
.	TRBV5-8	.	TRBJ1-1	CASSLGLAEAFF	TGTGCCAGCAGCTTGGGGCTGGCTGAAGCTTTCTTT
once	TRBV20-1	TRBD1	TRBJ1-2	CSAPQGSYTF	TGCAGTGCTCCACAGGGGAGCTACACCTTC
.	TRBV4-2	.	TRBJ1-5	CASSQGRAGPSQPQHF	TGTGCCAGCAGCCAAGGCAGGGCCGGGCCAAGTCAGCCCCAGCATTTT
.	TRBV7-9	TRBD2	TRBJ2-5	CASSLSGTRVAETQYF	TGTGCCAGCAGCTTAAGTGGGACTAGGGTAGCAGAGACCCAGTACTTC
.	TRBV13	.	TRBJ2-7	CASSLTGGSSYEQYF	TGTGCCAGCAGTTTGACAGGCGGTAGCTCCTACGAGCAGTACTTC
.	TRBV15	TRBD1	TRBJ2-2	CATRGQGANTGELFF	TGTGCCACCAGGGGGCAGGGGGCGAACACCGGGGAGCTGTTTTTT
few	TRBV19	.	TRBJ2-1	CASSMAHDLGHEQFF	TGTGCCAGTAGTATGGCACACGACTTGGGGCATGAGCAGTTCTTC
.	TRBV10-3	.	TRBJ2-1	CAISESVAHNEQFF	TGTGCCATCAGTGAGTCGGTGGCCCACAATGAGCAGTTCTTC
.	TRBV9	.	TRBJ2-7	CASSVGRDSNEQYF	TGTGCCAGCAGCGTAGGGCGGGATAGCAACGAGCAGTACTTC
.	TRBV7-2	.	TRBJ2-2	CASSSKRGSTGELFF	TGTGCCAGCAGCTCGAAGAGAGGGTCCACCGGGGAGCTGTTTTTT
.	TRBV9	TRBD1	TRBJ1-2	CASSALHGQGAGYTF	TGTGCCAGCAGCGCTTTACATGGACAGGGGGCTGGCTACACCTTC
.	TRBV7-8	TRBD1	TRBJ1-5	CASSPGQGRNSNQPQHF	TGTGCCAGCAGCCCCGGACAGGGGCGAAATAGCAATCAGCCCCAGCATTTT
.	TRBV7-3	TRBD2	TRBJ2-2	CASSLGLAGATGELFF	TGTGCCAGCAGCTTAGGCCTAGCGGGGGCCACCGGGGAGCTGTTTTTT
.	TRBV5-6	TRBD1	TRBJ2-7	CASSFSGGGYEQYF	TGTGCCAGCAGCTTTTCAGGGGGTGGGTACGAGCAGTACTTC
.	TRBV10-1	TRBD1	TRBJ2-2	CASSGIGSGQAELFF	TGCGCCAGCAGTGGGATTGGTAGTGGACAGGCGGAGCTGTTTTTT
.	TRBV6-5	.	TRBJ1-2	CASRGDRLYGYTF	TGTGCCAGCAGGGGTGACAGGTTATATGGCTACACCTTC
.	TRBV5-1	.	TRBJ2-2	CASSPFVGATGELFF	TGCGCCAGCAGCCCCTTCGTGGGAGCCACCGGGGAGCTGTTTTTT
.	TRBV27	TRBD2	TRBJ2-7	CASSAGLAGNEQYF	TGTGCCAGCAGTGCCGGACTAGCGGGAAACGAGCAGTACTTC
.	TRBV6-5	TRBD2	TRBJ2-1	CASSRLAGGPNEQFF	TGTGCCAGCAGTAGACTAGCGGGGGGGCCCAATGAGCAGTTCTTC
.	TRBV9	.	TRBJ2-7	CASSVGPQGEQYF	TGTGCCAGCAGCGTGGGGCCCCAAGGCGAGCAGTACTTC
once	TRBV7-8	.	TRBJ1-1	CASSPKIEAFF	TGTGCCAGCAGCCCTAAAATAGAAGCTTTCTTT
.	TRBV28	.	TRBJ1-1	CGSGSLSEAFF	TGTGGGTCCGGGAGTTTGTCAGAAGCTTTCTTT
.	TRBV5-1	.	TRBJ2-2	CASSLQTSSTGELFF	TGCGCCAGCAGCCTCCAGACTAGTTCCACCGGGGAGCTGTTTTTT
.	TRBV18	TRBD1	TRBJ2-7	CASSGGQGIYEQYF	TGTGCCAGCTCAGGGGGACAGGGGATTTACGAGCAGTACTTC
.	TRBV6-2/TRBV6-3	.	TRBJ2-4	CASSGQLLAKNIQYF	TGTGCCAGCAGTGGACAGCTCCTAGCCAAAAACATTCAGTACTTC
.	TRBV7-2	.	TRBJ1-6	CASSSRGGNSPLHF	TGTGCCAGCAGCTCCCGAGGTGGGAATTCACCCCTCCACTTT
once	TRBV4-2	.	TRBJ2-7	CASSQGGNYEQYF	TGTGCCAGCAGCCAAGGGGGCAACTACGAGCAGTACTTC
.	TRBV4-1	TRBD1	TRBJ2-5	CASSRSEGAKRETQYF	TGCGCCAGCAGCCGGTCAGAGGGGGCTAAGAGGGAGACCCAGTACTTC
.	TRBV15	TRBD1	TRBJ1-1	CATSSGQAAAEAFF	TGTGCCACCAGTTCGGGACAGGCCGCCGCTGAAGCTTTCTTT
few	TRBV19	TRBD1	TRBJ1-5	CASRPTGDGGNQPQHF	TGTGCCAGTAGGCCTACAGGGGACGGTGGCAATCAGCCCCAGCATTTT
.	TRBV9	TRBD2	TRBJ2-1	CASSGGGSDEQFF	TGTGCCAGCAGCGGGGGAGGGAGCGATGAGCAGTTCTTC
.	TRBV15	.	TRBJ2-7	CATSRDSSGPYEQYF	TGTGCCACCAGCAGAGATAGTTCAGGGCCCTACGAGCAGTACTTC
.	TRBV5-1	TRBD2	TRBJ2-7	CASSSRSTSGAPYEQYF	TGCGCCAGCAGCTCCCGCTCGACTAGCGGGGCTCCCTACGAGCAGTACTTC
.	TRBV25-1	.	TRBJ2-5	CASSFSIWTAETQYF	TGTGCCAGCAGTTTTAGTATCTGGACAGCGGAGACCCAGTACTTC
.	TRBV3-1/TRBV3-2	.	TRBJ1-1	CASSQGGAEAFF	TGTGCCAGCAGCCAGGGGGGGGCTGAAGCTTTCTTT
.	TRBV28	.	TRBJ1-1	CASRITGYMNTEAFF	TGTGCCAGCAGGATTACCGGGTACATGAACACTGAAGCTTTCTTT
.	TRBV5-6	.	TRBJ1-2	CASSLAGQYYGYTF	TGTGCCAGCAGCTTGGCCGGACAGTACTATGGCTACACCTTC
.	TRBV5-1	TRBD2	TRBJ2-5	CASSLAWSSGGKETQYF	TGCGCCAGCAGCTTGGCCTGGTCTAGCGGGGGGAAAGAGACCCAGTACTTC
.	TRBV29-1	.	TRBJ1-1	CSGGGGNTEAFF	TGCAGCGGTGGGGGAGGGAACACTGAAGCTTTCTTT
.	TRBV11-2	TRBD2	TRBJ2-1	CATVGTSDYNEQFF	TGTGCCACCGTGGGGACTAGCGACTACAATGAGCAGTTCTTC
.	TRBV20-1	.	TRBJ2-3	CSASRGGPQDTQYF	TGCAGTGCTAGTCGCGGGGGCCCACAAGATACGCAGTATTTT
.	TRBV6-6	.	TRBJ2-3	CASNHRRGGLPDTQYF	TGTGCCAGCAATCATAGGAGGGGGGGCCTTCCAGATACGCAGTATTTT
once	TRBV10-3	TRBD1	TRBJ2-7	CAISESRQGASEQYF	TGTGCCATCAGTGAGTCGAGGCAGGGGGCCAGCGAGCAGTACTTC
.	TRBV23-1	TRBD1	TRBJ2-1	CASSHGDSQYNEQFF	TGCGCCAGCAGTCACGGGGACAGCCAATACAATGAGCAGTTCTTC
.	TRBV4-3	.	TRBJ2-2	CASSQTRIGELFF	TGCGCCAGCAGCCAAACTCGTATCGGGGAGCTGTTTTTT
.	TRBV4-2	.	TRBJ1-2	CASSQADNQNYGYTF	TGTGCCAGCAGCCAAGCGGACAACCAAAACTATGGCTACACCTTC
.	TRBV11-3	TRBD2	TRBJ2-7	CASSLYGGDSYEQYF	TGTGCCAGCAGCTTATACGGGGGGGACTCCTACGAGCAGTACTTC
.	TRBV28	.	TRBJ2-5	CASSFSPHPKTQYF	TGTGCCAGCAGTTTTAGCCCGCACCCCAAGACCCAGTACTTC
.	TRBV3-1/TRBV3-2	.	TRBJ1-3	CASSRRESGNTIYF	TGTGCCAGCAGCCGGAGGGAGTCCGGAAACACCATATATTTT
.	TRBV19	.	TRBJ2-2	CASSIRRAGTGELFF	TGTGCCAGTAGTATTAGGCGGGCAGGCACCGGGGAGCTGTTTTTT
.	TRBV4-1	.	TRBJ2-1	CASSHAESYNEQFF	TGCGCCAGCAGCCACGCGGAGTCCTACAATGAGCAGTTCTTC
.	TRBV7-8	.	TRBJ2-2	CASSLAPQLTGELFF	TGTGCCAGCAGCTTAGCGCCCCAGTTGACCGGGGAGCTGTTTTTT
.	TRBV24-1	TRBD1	TRBJ1-2	CATSDGTAHSNYGYTF	TGTGCCACCAGTGATGGGACAGCCCATTCTAACTATGGCTACACCTTC